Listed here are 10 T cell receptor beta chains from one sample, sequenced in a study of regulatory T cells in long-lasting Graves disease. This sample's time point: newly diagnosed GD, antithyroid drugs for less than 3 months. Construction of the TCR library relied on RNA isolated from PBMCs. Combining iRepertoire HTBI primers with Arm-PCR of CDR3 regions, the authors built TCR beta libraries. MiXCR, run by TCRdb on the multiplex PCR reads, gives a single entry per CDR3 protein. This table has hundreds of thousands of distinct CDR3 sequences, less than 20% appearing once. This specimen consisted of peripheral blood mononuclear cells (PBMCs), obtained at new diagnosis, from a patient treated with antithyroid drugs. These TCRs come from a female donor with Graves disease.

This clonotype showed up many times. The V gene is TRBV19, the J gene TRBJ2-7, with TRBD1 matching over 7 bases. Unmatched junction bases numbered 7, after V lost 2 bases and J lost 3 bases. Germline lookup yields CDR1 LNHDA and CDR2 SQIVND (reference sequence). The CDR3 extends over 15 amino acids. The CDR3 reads CASSISGTANYEQYF. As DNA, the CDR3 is TGTGCCAGTAGTATATCCGGGACAGCAAACTACGAGCAGTACTTC.

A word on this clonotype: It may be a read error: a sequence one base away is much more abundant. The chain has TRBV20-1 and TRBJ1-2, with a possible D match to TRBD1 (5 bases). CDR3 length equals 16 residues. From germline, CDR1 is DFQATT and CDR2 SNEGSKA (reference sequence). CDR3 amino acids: CGARDQQGSTNYGYTF. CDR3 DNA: TGCGGTGCTAGAGATCAGCAGGGCAGTACTAACTATGGCTACACCTTC.

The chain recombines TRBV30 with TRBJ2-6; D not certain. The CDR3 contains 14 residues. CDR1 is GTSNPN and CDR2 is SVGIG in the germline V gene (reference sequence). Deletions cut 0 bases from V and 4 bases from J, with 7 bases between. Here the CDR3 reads CAWSVAAGANVLTF. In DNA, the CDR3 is TGTGCCTGGAGTGTGGCAGCCGGGGCCAACGTCCTGACTTTC.

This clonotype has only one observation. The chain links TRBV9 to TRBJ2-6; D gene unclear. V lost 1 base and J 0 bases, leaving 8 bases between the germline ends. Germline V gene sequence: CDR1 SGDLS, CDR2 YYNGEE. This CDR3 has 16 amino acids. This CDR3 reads CASSVRALSGANVLTF. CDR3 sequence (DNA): TGTGCCAGCAGCGTAAGGGCCCTCTCTGGGGCCAACGTCCTGACTTTC.

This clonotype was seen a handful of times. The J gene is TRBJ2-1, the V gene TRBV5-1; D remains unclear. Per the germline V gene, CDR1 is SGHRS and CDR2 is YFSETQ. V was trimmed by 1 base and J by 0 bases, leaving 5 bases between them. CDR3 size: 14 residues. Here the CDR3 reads CASSLYSSYNEQFF. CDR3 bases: TGCGCCAGCAGCTTGTACAGCTCCTACAATGAGCAGTTCTTC.

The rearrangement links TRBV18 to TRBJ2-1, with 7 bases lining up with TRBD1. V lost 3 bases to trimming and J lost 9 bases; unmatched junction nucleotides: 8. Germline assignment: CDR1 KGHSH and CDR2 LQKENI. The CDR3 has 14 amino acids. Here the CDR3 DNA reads TGTGCCAGCTCACCCTCGACAGGGAGTGGTGAGCAGTTCTTC. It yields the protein CASSPSTGSGEQFF.

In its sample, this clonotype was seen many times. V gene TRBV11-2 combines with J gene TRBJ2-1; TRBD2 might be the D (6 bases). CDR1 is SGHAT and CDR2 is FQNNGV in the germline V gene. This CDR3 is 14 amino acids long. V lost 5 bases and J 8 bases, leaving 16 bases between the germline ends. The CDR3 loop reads CASSLSTREDEQFF. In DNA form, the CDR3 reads TGTGCCAGCAGCCTCTCGACTAGAGAGGATGAGCAGTTCTTC.

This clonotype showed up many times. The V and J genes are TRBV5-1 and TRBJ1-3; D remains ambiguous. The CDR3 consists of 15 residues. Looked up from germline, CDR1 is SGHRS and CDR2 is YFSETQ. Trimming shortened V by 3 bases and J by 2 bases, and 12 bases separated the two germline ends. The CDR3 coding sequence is TGCGCCAGCAGCTCTCCGGGCGGTCCTGGAAACACCATATATTTT. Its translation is CASSSPGGPGNTIYF. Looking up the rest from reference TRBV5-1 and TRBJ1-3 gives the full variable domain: KAGVTQTPRYLIKTRGQQVTLSCSPISGHRSVSWYQQTPGQGLQFLFEYFSETQRNKGNFPGRFSGRQFSNSRSEMNVSTLELGDSALYLCASSSPGGPGNTIYFGEGSWLTVV.

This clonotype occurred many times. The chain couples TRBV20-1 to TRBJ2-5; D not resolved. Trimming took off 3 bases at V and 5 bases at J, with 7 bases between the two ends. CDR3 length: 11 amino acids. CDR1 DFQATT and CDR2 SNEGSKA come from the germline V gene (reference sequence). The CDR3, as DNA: TGCAGTGCTAGGGTTAGGGAGACCCAGTACTTC. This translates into CSARVRETQYF.

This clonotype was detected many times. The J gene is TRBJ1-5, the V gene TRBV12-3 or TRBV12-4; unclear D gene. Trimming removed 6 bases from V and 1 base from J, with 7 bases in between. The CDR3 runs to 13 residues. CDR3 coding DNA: TGTGCCAGCAGAGGACTGAGCAATCAGCCCCAGCATTTT. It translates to CASRGLSNQPQHF.